This TCR beta chain was retrieved from a study of identical twins. This clonotype was seen more than once but under ten times. The antigen is unknown. The CDR3 length is 18 residues. Germline V gene sequence: CDR1 MNHNS, CDR2 SASEGT. General study results and limits: With monozygotic twins, out-of-frame TCR alpha sharing exceeded what models estimated. Twins' surplus sharing was weaker for beta out-of-frame sequences.

MiXCR, run by TCRdb on the 5' RACE reads, gives a single entry per CDR3 protein. Of approximately 1.8 million distinct CDR3 sequences in the sample, 25% to 35% were seen once. Source material: cord blood. The source of this sequence is a newborn girl in good health. The J gene is TRBJ2-4, the V gene TRBV6-1; 8 bases map to TRBD2. The end of the DNA is better explained by TRBJ2-5, so the J call may be wrong. The CDR3 DNA sequence: TGTGCCAGCAGTACCCTATGGGCCCGTACTAGCGGCCAAGAGACCCAGTACTTC. It codes for CASSTLWARTSGQETQYF.